A single TCR beta chain is shown here with its context. The data belong to a study of blood T cell repertoires in COVID-19. Study information: Both acute and convalescent COVID-19 samples were obtained from the United States, Italy and Spain. PBMCs, B-cell-depleted T cells, or T cells provided the cDNA or gDNA that made up the material.

The authors' processing: Nucleated cell number was recorded as an estimate derived from reference gene primer amplification. The method was immunoSEQ multiplex PCR; TCRdb's version includes in-frame clones alone and lacks a portion of them. The V and J calls and the clone size are those of that table, but D and trimming were determined from the DNA. This sample carries 250,000 or so clones, roughly 88% of them seen once, and the ten largest clones take approximately 2.4%. J was trimmed by 7 bases and V by 6 bases; bases with no gene match: 15. The CDR3 sequence is 17 residues long. Germline loops: CDR1 SNHLY, CDR2 FYNNEI.

The sample was peripheral blood. This chain uses TRBV2 with TRBJ2-2; 9 bases line up with TRBD2. This receptor was identified in a man aged 40-50 years who had recovered from COVID-19. CDR3 bases: TGTGCCAGCAGGATTAGCACTCGCGGGGGGGCGTACGGGGAGCTGTTTTTT. Amino acid sequence: CASRISTRGGAYGELFF. Complete variable domain (other parts from reference TRBV2 and TRBJ2-2): EPEVTQTPSHQVTQMGQEVILRCVPISNHLYFYWYRQILGQKVEFLVSFYNNEISEKSEIFDDQFSVERPDGSNFTLKIRSTKLEDSAMYFCASRISTRGGAYGELFFGEGSRLTVL.